The T cell receptor beta chain described here comes from a study of blood T cell repertoires in COVID-19. Study summary: Acute and convalescent COVID-19 specimens originated in the United States, Italy and Spain. The cDNA or gDNA used as material had been derived from T cells, B-cell-depleted T cells, or PBMCs.

Authors' data handling: Researchers report that nucleated cell counts were estimated from reference gene primer amplification. Libraries were prepared by immunoSEQ multiplex PCR; TCRdb keeps only in-frame clonotypes and omits some of them. The DNA was the basis for D and trimming; V, J and clone size are from that table. The table has 75,000 or so clones, around 80% seen once. The V gene's germline CDR1 is SGHRS and CDR2 YFSETQ. The CDR3 consists of 12 residues. V gave up 4 bases and J gave up 5 bases; unmatched junction bases: 2. The sample taken for sequencing was peripheral blood. The sequence derives from a man aged 55-75 years with active or convalescent COVID-19. The chain is built from TRBV5-1 and TRBJ2-7; 8 bases agree with TRBD1. The CDR3 DNA reads as TGCGCCAGCAGCCTGGACAGGGACGAGCAGTACTTC. This encodes CASSLDRDEQYF.